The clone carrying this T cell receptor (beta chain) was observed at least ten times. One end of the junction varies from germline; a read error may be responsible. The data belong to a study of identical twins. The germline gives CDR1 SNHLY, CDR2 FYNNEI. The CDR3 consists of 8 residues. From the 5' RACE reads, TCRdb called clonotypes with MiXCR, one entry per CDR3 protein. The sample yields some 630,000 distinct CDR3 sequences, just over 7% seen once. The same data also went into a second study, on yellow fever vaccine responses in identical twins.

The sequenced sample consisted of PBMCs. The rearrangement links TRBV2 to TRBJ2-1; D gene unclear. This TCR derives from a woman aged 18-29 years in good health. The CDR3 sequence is CASSEGYF. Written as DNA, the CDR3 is TGTGCCAGCAGCGAAGGCTATTTC. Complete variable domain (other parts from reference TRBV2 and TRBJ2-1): EPEVTQTPSHQVTQMGQEVILRCVPISNHLYFYWYRQILGQKVEFLVSFYNNEISEKSEIFDDQFSVERPDGSNFTLKIRSTKLEDSAMYFCASSEGYFGPGTRLTVL.